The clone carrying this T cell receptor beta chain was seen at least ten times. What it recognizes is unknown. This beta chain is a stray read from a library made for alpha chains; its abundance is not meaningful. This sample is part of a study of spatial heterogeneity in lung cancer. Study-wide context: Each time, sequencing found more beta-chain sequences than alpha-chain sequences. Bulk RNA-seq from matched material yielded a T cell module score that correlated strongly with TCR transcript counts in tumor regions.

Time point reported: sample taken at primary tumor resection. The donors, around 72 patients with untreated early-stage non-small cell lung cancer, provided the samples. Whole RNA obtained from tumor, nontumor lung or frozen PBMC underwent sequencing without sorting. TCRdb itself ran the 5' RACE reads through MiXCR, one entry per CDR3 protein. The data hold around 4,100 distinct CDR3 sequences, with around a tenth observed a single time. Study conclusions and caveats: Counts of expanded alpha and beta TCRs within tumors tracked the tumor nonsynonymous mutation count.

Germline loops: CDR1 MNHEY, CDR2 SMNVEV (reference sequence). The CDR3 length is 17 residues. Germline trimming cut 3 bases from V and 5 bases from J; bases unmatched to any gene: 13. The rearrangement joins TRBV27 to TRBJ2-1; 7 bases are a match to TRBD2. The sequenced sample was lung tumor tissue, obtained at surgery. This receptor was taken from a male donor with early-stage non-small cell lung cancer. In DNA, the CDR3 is TGTGCCAGCAGTTTCCCCCCGGGTAAGCGGGGAGACAATGAGCAGTTCTTC. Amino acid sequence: CASSFPPGKRGDNEQFF.